This entry concerns a single T cell receptor (beta chain). No antigen is known for it. TCRdb ran MiXCR on the RT-PCR reads and lists one entry per CDR3 protein. This sample carries around 580,000 distinct CDR3 sequences, 12% to 15% of them seen once, and the ten largest clones take 11%. This specimen comes from a study of response to subunit inactivated influenza vaccine. Study results and limitations: It was the authors' suggestion that each seasonal influenza vaccination recruits few new T cells.

CDR1 and CDR2 (germline): SGHTA, FQGNSA. There are 15 residues in the CDR3. V was pared by 1 base and J by 6 bases, with 6 bases of the junction left unmatched. The material was PBMCs from blood, obtained less than 13 days after vaccination. This sequence joins TRBV7-2 and TRBJ2-1; the match to TRBD2 covers 7 bases. The origin of this receptor is a man in his forties or fifties who received an inactivated influenza vaccine. The CDR3 here is CASSLVAGVGNEQFF. Written as DNA, the CDR3 is TGTGCCAGCAGCTTAGTTGCGGGAGTGGGCAATGAGCAGTTCTTC.